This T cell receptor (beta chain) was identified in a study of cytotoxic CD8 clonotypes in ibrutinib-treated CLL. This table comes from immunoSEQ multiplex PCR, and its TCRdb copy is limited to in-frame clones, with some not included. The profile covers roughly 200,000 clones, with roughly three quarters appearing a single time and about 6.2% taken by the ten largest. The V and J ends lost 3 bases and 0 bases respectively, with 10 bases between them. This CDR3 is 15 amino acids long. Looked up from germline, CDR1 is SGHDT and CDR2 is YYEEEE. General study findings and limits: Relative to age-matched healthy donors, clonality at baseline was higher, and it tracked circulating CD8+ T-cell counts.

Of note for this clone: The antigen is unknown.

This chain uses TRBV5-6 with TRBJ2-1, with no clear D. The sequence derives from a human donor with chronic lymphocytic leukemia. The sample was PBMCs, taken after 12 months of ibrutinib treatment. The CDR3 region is CASSSMTSSYNEQFF. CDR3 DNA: TGTGCCAGCAGCTCGATGACCAGCTCCTACAATGAGCAGTTCTTC.